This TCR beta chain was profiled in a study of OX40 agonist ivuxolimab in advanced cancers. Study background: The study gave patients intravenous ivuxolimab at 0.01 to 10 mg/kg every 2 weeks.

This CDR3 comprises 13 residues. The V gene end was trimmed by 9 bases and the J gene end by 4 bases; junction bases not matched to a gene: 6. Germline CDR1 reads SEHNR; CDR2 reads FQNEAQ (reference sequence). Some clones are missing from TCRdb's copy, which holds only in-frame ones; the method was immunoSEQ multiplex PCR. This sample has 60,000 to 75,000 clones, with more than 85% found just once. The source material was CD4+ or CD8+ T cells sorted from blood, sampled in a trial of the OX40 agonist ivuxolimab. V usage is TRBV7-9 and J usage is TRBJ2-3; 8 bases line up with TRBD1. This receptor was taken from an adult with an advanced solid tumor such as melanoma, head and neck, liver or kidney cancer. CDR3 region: CASNRQGSDTQYF. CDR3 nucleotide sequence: TGTGCCAGTAATAGACAGGGGTCAGATACGCAGTATTTT.